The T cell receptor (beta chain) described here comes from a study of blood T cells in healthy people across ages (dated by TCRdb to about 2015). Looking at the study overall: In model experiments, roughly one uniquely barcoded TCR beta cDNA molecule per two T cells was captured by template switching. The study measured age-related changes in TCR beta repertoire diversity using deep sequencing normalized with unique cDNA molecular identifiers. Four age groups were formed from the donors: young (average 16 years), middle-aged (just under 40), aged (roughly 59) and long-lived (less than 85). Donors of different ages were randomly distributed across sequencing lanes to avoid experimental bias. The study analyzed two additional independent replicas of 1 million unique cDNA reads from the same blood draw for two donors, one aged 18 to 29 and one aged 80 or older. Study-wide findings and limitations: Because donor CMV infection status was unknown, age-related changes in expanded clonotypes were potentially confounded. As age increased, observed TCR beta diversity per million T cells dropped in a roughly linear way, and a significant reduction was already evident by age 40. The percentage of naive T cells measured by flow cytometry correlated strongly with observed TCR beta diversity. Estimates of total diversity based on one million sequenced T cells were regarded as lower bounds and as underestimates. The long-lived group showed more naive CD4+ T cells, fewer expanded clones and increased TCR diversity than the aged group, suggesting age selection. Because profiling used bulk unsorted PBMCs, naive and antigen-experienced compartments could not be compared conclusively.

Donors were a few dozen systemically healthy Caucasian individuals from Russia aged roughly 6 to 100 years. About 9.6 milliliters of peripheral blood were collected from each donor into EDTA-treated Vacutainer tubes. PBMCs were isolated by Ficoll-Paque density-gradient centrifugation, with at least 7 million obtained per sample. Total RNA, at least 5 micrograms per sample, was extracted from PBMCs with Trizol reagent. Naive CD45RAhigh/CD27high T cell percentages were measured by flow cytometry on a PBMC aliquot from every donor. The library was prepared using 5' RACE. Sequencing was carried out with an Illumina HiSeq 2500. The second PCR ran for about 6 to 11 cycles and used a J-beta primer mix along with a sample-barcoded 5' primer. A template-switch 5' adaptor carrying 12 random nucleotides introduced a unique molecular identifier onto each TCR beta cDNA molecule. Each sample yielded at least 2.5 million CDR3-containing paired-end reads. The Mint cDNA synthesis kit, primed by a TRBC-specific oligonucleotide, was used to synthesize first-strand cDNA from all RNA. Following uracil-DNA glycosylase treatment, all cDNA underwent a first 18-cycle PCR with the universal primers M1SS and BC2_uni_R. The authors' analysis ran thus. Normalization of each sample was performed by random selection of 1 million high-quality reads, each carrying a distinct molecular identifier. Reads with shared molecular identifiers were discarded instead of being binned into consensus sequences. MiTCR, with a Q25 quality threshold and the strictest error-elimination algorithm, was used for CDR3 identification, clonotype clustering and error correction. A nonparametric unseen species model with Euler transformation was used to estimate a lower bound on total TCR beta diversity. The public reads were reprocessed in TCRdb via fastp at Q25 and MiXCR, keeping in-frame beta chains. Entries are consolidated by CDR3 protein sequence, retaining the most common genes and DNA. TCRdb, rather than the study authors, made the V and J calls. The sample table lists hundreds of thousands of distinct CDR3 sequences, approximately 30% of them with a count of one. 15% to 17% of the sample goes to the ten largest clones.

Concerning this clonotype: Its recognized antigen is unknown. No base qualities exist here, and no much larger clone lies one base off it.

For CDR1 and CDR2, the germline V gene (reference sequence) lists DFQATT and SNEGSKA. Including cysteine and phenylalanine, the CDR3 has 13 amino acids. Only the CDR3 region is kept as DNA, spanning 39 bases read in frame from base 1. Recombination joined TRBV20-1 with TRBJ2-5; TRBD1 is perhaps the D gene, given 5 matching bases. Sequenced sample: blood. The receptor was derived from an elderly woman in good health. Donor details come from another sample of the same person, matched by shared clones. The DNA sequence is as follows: TGCAGCCCTGGAGACAGCGCTAAAGAGACCCAGTACTTC. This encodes CSPGDSAKETQYF.